Below, 23 T cell receptor beta chains from the same sample are listed, as sequenced in a study of blood T cell repertoires in COVID-19. This table comes from immunoSEQ multiplex PCR, and its TCRdb copy is limited to in-frame clones, with some not included. Found here are some 90,000 clones, around nine tenths of them singletons; the top ten hold approximately 4.1%. The sequenced material came from peripheral blood. These receptors were collected from a woman between 50 and 59 years old in a cohort sampled during active COVID-19.

The rearrangement joins TRBV24-1 to TRBJ2-1, with D possibly matching TRBD2 (5 bases). V lost 8 bases and J 0 bases, leaving 7 bases between the germline ends. CDR1 and CDR2 from the germline V gene are KGHDR and SFDVKD. This CDR3 has 13 residues. The CDR3 coding sequence is TGTGCCACCACTAGCTCCTCCTACAATGAGCAGTTCTTC. It codes for CATTSSSYNEQFF.

The gene calls are TRBV5-1 and TRBJ2-2, with D hard to call. The CDR3 is 15 amino acids. Germline CDR1 and CDR2: SGHRS and YFSETQ. V was clipped by 5 bases and J by 7 bases, with 18 bases between them. The CDR3 protein is CASRGGLPGGGELFF. CDR3 in DNA: TGCGCCAGCAGAGGCGGCCTCCCCGGTGGCGGGGAGCTGTTTTTT.

This clone has more than one count but fewer than ten. As DNA, the CDR3 is TGTGCCAGCGGCGGGACGGGCAATCAGCCCCAGCATTTT. The encoded protein is CASGGTGNQPQHF. The chain recombines TRBV5-8 with TRBJ1-5; TRBD1 is a possible D gene (5 bases). The CDR3 has 13 amino acids. Trimming shortened V by 7 bases and J by 2 bases, and 10 bases separated the two germline ends. Germline V lookup: CDR1 SGHTS, CDR2 YDEGEE.

The chain joins TRBV2 to TRBJ1-1; D may be TRBD1 (6 bases). V dropped 6 bases and J dropped 2 bases, with 16 bases sitting between them. The germline gives CDR1 SNHLY, CDR2 FYNNEI. The CDR3 is made up of 15 amino acids. CDR3 nucleotide sequence: TGTGCCAGCAGCGTGGACAGTGGCGGAAACACTGAAGCTTTCTTT. Residues: CASSVDSGGNTEAFF. The complete variable domain, with remaining parts taken from reference TRBV2 and TRBJ1-1, reads EPEVTQTPSHQVTQMGQEVILRCVPISNHLYFYWYRQILGQKVEFLVSFYNNEISEKSEIFDDQFSVERPDGSNFTLKIRSTKLEDSAMYFCASSVDSGGNTEAFFGQGTRLTVV.

The gene calls are TRBV11-2 and TRBJ1-4, with D hard to call. V dropped 5 bases and J dropped 7 bases, with 14 bases sitting between them. The CDR3 length is 14 residues. Germline loops: CDR1 SGHAT, CDR2 FQNNGV. CDR3 in amino acids: CASSQGRAVEKLFF. CDR3 bases: TGTGCCAGCAGCCAAGGACGAGCGGTTGAAAAACTGTTTTTT.

The V gene is TRBV2, the J gene TRBJ1-2; 10 bases are shared with TRBD1. The germline V gene encodes CDR1 SNHLY and CDR2 FYNNEI. The CDR3 spans 13 residues. J gave up 8 bases and V 7 bases, and 7 bases lay outside the gene matches. The CDR3 DNA is TGTGCCAGCAATACAGACAGGGGGCAAGGCTACACCTTC. Residues: CASNTDRGQGYTF. Drawing the rest from reference TRBV2 and TRBJ1-2, the complete variable domain is EPEVTQTPSHQVTQMGQEVILRCVPISNHLYFYWYRQILGQKVEFLVSFYNNEISEKSEIFDDQFSVERPDGSNFTLKIRSTKLEDSAMYFCASNTDRGQGYTFGSGTRLTVV.

The chain employs TRBV7-2 and TRBJ2-1; 10 nucleotides match TRBD2. CDR1 is SGHTA, CDR2 FQGNSA, per germline. Trimming took 4 bases from V and 2 from J; bases not matched to a gene: 5. The CDR3 is 16 amino acids. CDR3 in DNA: TGTGCCAGCAGCTCCAGCGGGAGGGTCACCTACAATGAGCAGTTCTTC. Translated, it gives CASSSSGRVTYNEQFF.

The chain recombines TRBV3-1 (or the pseudogene TRBV3-2) with TRBJ2-2, with 9 bases fitting TRBD1. The CDR3 spans 14 residues. Per the germline V gene, CDR1 is LGHDT and CDR2 is YNNKEL (reference sequence). The V segment lost 5 bases and the J segment 9 bases; nucleotides outside the gene matches: 7. CDR3 region: CASSEGQGIRELFF. The DNA for the CDR3 is TGTGCCAGCAGCGAAGGACAGGGGATCCGGGAGCTGTTTTTT.

The chain carries TRBV6-2 or TRBV6-3 and TRBJ1-2; D call uncertain. CDR3 length equals 13 residues. CDR1 is MNHEY, CDR2 SVGEGT, per germline. Deletions cut 0 bases from V and 7 bases from J, with 9 bases between. The CDR3 spells CASSYSGVPGYTF. As DNA, the CDR3 is TGTGCCAGCAGTTACTCAGGAGTTCCTGGCTACACCTTC.

This clone was counted once. V is TRBV28 and J is TRBJ2-3, with TRBD2 identical over 13 bases. The V gene's germline CDR1 is MDHEN and CDR2 SYDVKM. After removal of 6 bases from V and 3 bases from J, the junction contained 9 bases not matched to a gene. The length of the CDR3 is 17 residues. DNA for the CDR3: TGTGCCAGCAGCCCCACTAGCGGGAGGGGGGGTACAGATACGCAGTATTTT. Its translation: CASSPTSGRGGTDTQYF. The full variable domain, in which reference TRBV28 and TRBJ2-3 provide the parts outside the CDR3, is DVKVTQSSRYLVKRTGEKVFLECVQDMDHENMFWYRQDPGLGLRLIYFSYDVKMKEKGDIPEGYSVSREKKERFSLILESASTNQTSMYLCASSPTSGRGGTDTQYFGPGTRLTVL.

The rearrangement joins TRBV6-5 to TRBJ2-3; 10 bases are a match to TRBD2. Germline lookup yields CDR1 MNHEY and CDR2 SVGAGI. The trim removed 3 bases at V and 6 bases at J, leaving 3 bases unmatched. This CDR3 contains 14 residues. CDR3 region: CASSYSGGLDTQYF. CDR3 nucleotide sequence: TGTGCCAGCAGTTATAGCGGGGGGTTGGATACGCAGTATTTT.

The chain recombines TRBV12-3 or TRBV12-4 with TRBJ2-7, with D possibly matching TRBD2 (5 bases). V lost 2 bases and J lost 4, with 6 bases in between. CDR3 size: 12 residues. CDR3 nucleotides: TGTGCCAGCAGTTTAACGGGGTACGAGCAGTACTTC. Protein sequence: CASSLTGYEQYF.

The rearrangement joins TRBV7-9 to TRBJ2-5; TRBD2 aligns across 8 bases. Germline CDR1 and CDR2: SEHNR and FQNEAQ (reference sequence). CDR3 length: 12 residues. CDR3 bases: TGTAGTACTAGCGGTTTTATGGAGACCCAGTACTTC. Its translation is CSTSGFMETQYF.

In nucleotides, the CDR3 is TGCAGCGTTGACGCGGGGAGGGGCACAGATACGCAGTATTTT. As protein: CSVDAGRGTDTQYF. The chain has TRBV29-1 and TRBJ2-3, with 7 bases aligning to TRBD2. In germline, CDR1 is SQVTM, CDR2 ANQGSEA. The CDR3 is 14 residues long. Trimming at V came to 3 bases and at J to 1 base, leaving 4 bases not matched to a gene.

This clone showed up just once. The CDR3 bases are TGTGCCAGCAGCGCTGGGAGACAGGGGGGCCAAGAGACCCAGTACTTC. As protein: CASSAGRQGGQETQYF. The V and J genes are TRBV9 and TRBJ2-5, with TRBD1 matching 9 bases. The germline CDR1 and CDR2 sequences are SGDLS and YYNGEE. Trimming removed 3 bases from V and 1 base from J; junction bases left unmatched: 7. This CDR3 has 16 amino acids.

V usage is TRBV6-5 and J usage is TRBJ2-7; maybe TRBD2 (6 bases). The V and J ends lost 9 bases and 3 bases respectively, with 9 bases between them. The germline CDR1 and CDR2 sequences are MNHEY and SVGAGI. The CDR3 is made up of 11 amino acids. This CDR3 is CASAGLYEQYF. The CDR3 DNA follows: TGTGCCAGTGCGGGACTCTACGAGCAGTACTTC.

The CDR3 protein is CALAQGVISYEQYF. The CDR3 DNA sequence: TGTGCCTTAGCCCAGGGGGTAATTTCCTACGAGCAGTACTTC. The chain is built from TRBV30 and TRBJ2-7, with 7 positions matching TRBD1. CDR1 is GTSNPN and CDR2 is SVGIG in the germline V gene (reference sequence). The V segment lost 7 bases and the J segment 1 base; nucleotides outside the gene matches: 10. CDR3 size: 14 residues.

V and J are TRBV5-1 and TRBJ2-3; D gene unclear. Deletions cut 3 bases from V and 4 bases from J, with 9 bases between. The CDR3 covers 13 residues. Germline CDR1 and CDR2: SGHRS and YFSETQ. The DNA of the CDR3 is TGCGCCAGCAGCTCGCTGCAGGCAGATACGCAGTATTTT. Translating gives CASSSLQADTQYF.

The chain is built from TRBV30 and TRBJ2-7; perhaps TRBD2 as D (5 bases). Per the germline V gene, CDR1 is GTSNPN and CDR2 is SVGIG (reference sequence). Trimming left V 2 bases short and J 4 bases short, with 9 bases between. This CDR3 has 12 amino acids. The CDR3 DNA follows: TGTGCCTGGAGTCGGGGAAATTACGAGCAGTACTTC. The encoded protein is CAWSRGNYEQYF.

The V and J genes are TRBV9 and TRBJ2-7, with a possible D match to TRBD1 (6 bases). In germline, CDR1 is SGDLS, CDR2 YYNGEE. CDR3 length: 17 amino acids. Trimming took off 4 bases at V and 1 base at J, with 21 bases between the two ends. The CDR3 region is CASSPRIKDRQSYEQYF. The CDR3 nucleotides are TGTGCCAGCAGCCCTAGAATTAAGGACAGACAGTCCTACGAGCAGTACTTC.

V usage is TRBV19 and J usage is TRBJ1-3; no reliable D call. Germline lookup yields CDR1 LNHDA and CDR2 SQIVND (reference sequence). The V end lost 7 bases, the J end lost 0 bases, and 13 bases lay between the germline ends. This CDR3 comprises 15 residues. The CDR3 DNA reads TGTGCCAGTACCCCGCGGATCGACTCTGGAAACACCATATATTTT. Translation gives CASTPRIDSGNTIYF.

The J gene is TRBJ2-7, the V gene TRBV18; 9 bases are a match to TRBD1. CDR1 KGHSH and CDR2 LQKENI come from the germline V gene. The trim removed 4 bases at V and 4 bases at J, leaving 11 bases unmatched. The CDR3 loop spans 16 amino acids. CDR3 loop: CASSLGQGGSQYEQYF. CDR3 coding DNA: TGTGCCAGCTCACTGGGACAGGGAGGGAGTCAATACGAGCAGTACTTC.

The chain has TRBV19 and TRBJ1-6; D gene uncertain. The CDR3 loop spans 14 amino acids. Germline V lookup: CDR1 LNHDA, CDR2 SQIVND (reference sequence). V was clipped by 2 bases and J by 8 bases, with 10 bases between them. In DNA, the CDR3 is TGTGCCAGTAGTATAAATTGGGGAGATTCACCCCTCCACTTT. Translated: CASSINWGDSPLHF.